A single sample gave rise to the 12 T cell receptor beta chains below, sequenced in a study of blood T cell repertoires in COVID-19. Libraries were prepared by immunoSEQ multiplex PCR; TCRdb keeps only in-frame clonotypes and omits some of them. This table has 200,000 to 250,000 clones, about 85% appearing once. The sample comprised PBMCs or T cells enriched from blood (not recorded which). These TCRs come from a man aged 30 to 39 who had recovered from COVID-19.

This clone showed up just once. This CDR3 is CAWSQGAPYEQYF. CDR3 DNA sequence: TGTGCCTGGTCCCAGGGCGCACCCTACGAGCAGTACTTC. This chain links TRBV30 with TRBJ2-7, with D possibly TRBD1 on 5 matching bases. V was pared by 5 bases and J by 2 bases, with 13 bases between. The CDR3 loop spans 13 amino acids. Per germline, CDR1 GTSNPN and CDR2 SVGIG (reference sequence).

J is TRBJ2-3 and V is TRBV4-1; D gene ambiguous. Per the germline V gene, CDR1 is MGHRA and CDR2 is YSYEKL. V lost 0 bases and J 5 bases, leaving 24 bases between the germline ends. CDR3 size: 19 residues. The CDR3 loop reads CASSQDVPSISYTVDTQYF. CDR3 nucleotide sequence: TGCGCCAGCAGCCAAGATGTCCCTAGTATATCCTATACGGTAGATACGCAGTATTTT.

The gene calls are TRBV10-3 and TRBJ1-5; TRBD1 might be the D (6 bases). Trimming stripped 3 bases from V and 6 bases from J, with 12 bases between. CDR1 and CDR2 from the germline V gene are ENHRY and SYGVKD. This CDR3 region has 14 residues. CDR3 nucleotide sequence: TGTGCCATCAGTGATTTACAGGGAATTCAGCCCCAGCATTTT. Protein product: CAISDLQGIQPQHF.

This chain joins TRBV6-5 and TRBJ1-1, with 7 bases fitting TRBD1. This CDR3 is 13 amino acids long. Trimming removed 2 bases from V and 4 bases from J; junction bases left unmatched: 1. In germline, CDR1 is MNHEY, CDR2 SVGAGI. The chain's CDR3 is CASSYQGVTEAFF. CDR3 nucleotide sequence: TGTGCCAGCAGTTACCAGGGGGTCACTGAAGCTTTCTTT.

V and J are TRBV5-4 and TRBJ1-2, with 10 bases that match TRBD1. Germline lookup yields CDR1 SGHNT and CDR2 YYREEE (reference sequence). With V trimmed by 5 bases and J by 5 bases, 3 bases remained unmatched. This CDR3 has 13 residues. The CDR3: CASRRTGGYGYTF. CDR3 coding DNA: TGTGCCAGCAGACGGACAGGGGGTTATGGCTACACCTTC.

The chain recombines TRBV7-2 with TRBJ1-2, with TRBD1 matching over 9 bases. Losses at the gene ends were 5 bases for V and 8 bases for J; bases not matched to a gene: 6. The CDR3 is 13 amino acids. Germline V gene lookup returns CDR1 SGHTA and CDR2 FQGNSA. CDR3 coding DNA: TGTGCCAGCAGCCCGGGACAGGGTGAAGGCTACACCTTC. Its protein product is CASSPGQGEGYTF.

This clone came up a few times. The chain joins TRBV7-6 to TRBJ2-3; D is unclear. Trimming cost V 5 bases and J 2 bases, with 14 bases left between them. There are 15 residues in the CDR3. The germline V gene encodes CDR1 SGHVS and CDR2 FNYEAQ. The CDR3 nucleotides are TGTGCCAGCAGCCTCGCTTGGGCGTACACAGATACGCAGTATTTT. Its translation is CASSLAWAYTDTQYF.

This chain links TRBV7-2 with TRBJ2-3; 10 positions match TRBD2. V was pared by 4 bases and J by 2 bases, with 6 bases of the junction left unmatched. Per germline, CDR1 SGHTA and CDR2 FQGNSA. The CDR3 has 16 residues. The CDR3 DNA follows: TGTGCCAGCAGCTCAGGACTAGCGGACAACACAGATACGCAGTATTTT. Its protein is CASSSGLADNTDTQYF.

V usage is TRBV27 and J usage is TRBJ1-2, with D tentatively TRBD1 (5 bases). Germline V lookup: CDR1 MNHEY, CDR2 SMNVEV (reference sequence). CDR3 length equals 14 residues. Trimming shortened V by 0 bases and J by 2 bases, and 7 bases separated the two germline ends. CDR3 region: CASSLSQGNYGYTF. CDR3 in DNA: TGTGCCAGCAGTTTATCTCAGGGCAACTATGGCTACACCTTC.

Concerning this clone itself: Its ends do not fully match the called genes, so a read error is possible. The chain's CDR3 is CASSDTGARNQSQHF. As DNA, the CDR3 is TGTGCCAGCAGCGATACAGGGGCTCGCAATCAGTCCCAGCATTTT. The chain recombines TRBV2 with TRBJ1-5; 7 bases are a match to TRBD1. The germline CDR1 and CDR2 sequences are SNHLY and FYNNEI. This CDR3 comprises 15 residues. Filled out from reference TRBV2 and TRBJ1-5, the complete variable domain reads EPEVTQTPSHQVTQMGQEVILRCVPISNHLYFYWYRQILGQKVEFLVSFYNNEISEKSEIFDDQFSVERPDGSNFTLKIRSTKLEDSAMYFCASSDTGARNQSQHFGDGTRLSIL.

This clone was seen more than once but under ten times. The J gene is TRBJ1-4, the V gene TRBV30; 7 bases are shared with TRBD1. There are 14 residues in the CDR3. From germline, CDR1 is GTSNPN and CDR2 SVGIG (reference sequence). V trimming: 8 bases; J trimming: 8 bases; junction bases outside the gene matches: 14. Here the CDR3 reads CALIRGQGREKLFF. CDR3 coding DNA: TGTGCCCTCATTAGGGGGCAGGGGCGAGAAAAACTGTTTTTT.

This chain joins TRBV7-2 and TRBJ1-2, with D perhaps TRBD1 (5 bases). Germline-derived CDR1 and CDR2 are SGHTA and FQGNSA. The CDR3 runs to 17 residues. V was pared by 4 bases and J by 0 bases, with 18 bases between. This CDR3 reads CASSSPNRHITNYGYTF. In nucleotides, the CDR3 is TGTGCCAGCAGCTCACCAAACAGGCACATAACTAACTATGGCTACACCTTC.